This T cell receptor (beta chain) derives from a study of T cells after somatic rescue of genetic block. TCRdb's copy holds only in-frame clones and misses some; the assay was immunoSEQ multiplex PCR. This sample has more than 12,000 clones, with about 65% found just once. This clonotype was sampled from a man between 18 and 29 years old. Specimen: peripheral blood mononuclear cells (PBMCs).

For the CDR3, the DNA is TGTGCCTGGAGAATTCGGACAGGGGCCACTGAAGCTTTCTTT. It is translated as CAWRIRTGATEAFF. The chain employs TRBV30 and TRBJ1-1; TRBD1 matches at 9 bases. The junction had 6 bases not matched to a gene; V was cut back by 3 bases and J by 4 bases. CDR1 and CDR2 from the germline V gene are GTSNPN and SVGIG (reference sequence). The CDR3 runs to 14 residues.